Listed here are 20 T cell receptor beta chains from one sample, sequenced in a study of T cells in localized non-small cell lung cancer. Only in-frame clones appear in the TCRdb table, and some are missing; sequencing was by immunoSEQ multiplex PCR. The sample holds just over 20,000 clones, over 65% seen once. The source material was PBMCs, sampled before any cancer treatment. These receptors were taken from a woman aged 35-75 years with stage II squamous cell lung carcinoma.

The chain employs TRBV19 and TRBJ1-1; no reliable D call. Looked up from germline, CDR1 is LNHDA and CDR2 is SQIVND (reference sequence). The CDR3 covers 15 residues. Trimming took off 5 bases at V and 0 bases at J, with 13 bases between the two ends. The CDR3 region has the DNA TGTGCCAGTAGTGCCACCCCGTTTATGAACACTGAAGCTTTCTTT. Encoded protein: CASSATPFMNTEAFF.

The CDR3 protein is CASSLGQGDEKLFF. The DNA of the CDR3 is TGTGCCAGCAGCTTAGGACAGGGGGACGAAAAACTGTTTTTT. The V and J genes are TRBV7-7 and TRBJ1-4; 9 bases are shared with TRBD1. Germline V gene sequence: CDR1 SSHAT, CDR2 FNYEAQ (reference sequence). This CDR3 contains 14 residues. The V and J ends lost 1 base and 8 bases, in that order; junction bases with no gene match: 2.

The chain has TRBV4-1 and TRBJ2-1; tentatively, D is TRBD2 (6 bases). The germline CDR1 and CDR2 sequences are MGHRA and YSYEKL. This CDR3 spans 20 amino acids. Between the trimmed V and J ends, which lost 0 bases and 0 bases, there was a span of 21 bases. The CDR3 DNA is TGCGCCAGCAGCCAAGATACAATTCCGGGACTTAGGAGCTCCTACAATGAGCAGTTCTTC. Translation: CASSQDTIPGLRSSYNEQFF.

The chain carries TRBV12-5 and TRBJ2-2; D gene unclear. The germline V gene has CDR1 LGHNT and CDR2 FRNRAP. The CDR3 loop spans 14 amino acids. The ends were cut back, 7 bases at V and 5 bases at J, with 14 bases in the middle. In DNA, the CDR3 is TGTGCTAGTGCATCAGGCCCGATAACCGGGGAGCTGTTTTTT. This encodes CASASGPITGELFF.

The CDR3 DNA is TGTGCCAGCAGCCAAGGCCCAGCGGGAGAAGAGACCCAGTACTTC. It codes for CASSQGPAGEETQYF. The rearrangement links TRBV4-2 to TRBJ2-5, with TRBD2 matching 8 bases. The CDR3 runs to 15 residues. CDR1 and CDR2 (germline): LGHNA, YNFKEQ. V trimming: 1 base; J trimming: 3 bases; junction bases outside the gene matches: 4.

The V call is TRBV4-2, the J call TRBJ2-4; 13 bases agree with TRBD2. The V and J ends lost 4 bases and 4 bases, in that order; junction bases with no gene match: 4. The germline CDR1 and CDR2 sequences are LGHNA and YNFKEQ. This CDR3 region has 16 residues. The CDR3 nucleotides are TGTGCCAGCAGCCCCCAACTAGCGGGAGGGAAAAACATTCAGTACTTC. Translated, it gives CASSPQLAGGKNIQYF.

This sequence joins TRBV23-1 and TRBJ1-2, with D possibly TRBD1 on 5 matching bases. TRBV23-1 is an ORF, and what it does is uncertain. V was shortened by 0 bases and J by 7 bases, with 15 bases between the two germline ends. This CDR3 is 15 amino acids long. The CDR3 here is CASSQSGGGSGGYTF. Here the CDR3 DNA reads TGCGCCAGCAGTCAATCTGGGGGGGGGAGCGGTGGCTACACCTTC.

V gene TRBV13 combines with J gene TRBJ2-6, with unresolved D. Trimming removed 6 bases at V and 5 bases at J, with 17 bases between. The CDR3 sequence is 16 residues long. Germline CDR1 reads PRHDT; CDR2 reads FYEKMQ (reference sequence). CDR3 DNA: TGTGCCAGCAGTTGGTCGGTACAAAGTCGGGCCAACGTCCTGACTTTC. Its translation is CASSWSVQSRANVLTF.

This clone was counted once. V and J are TRBV6-6 and TRBJ1-2; D possibly corresponds to TRBD1 (6 bases). The CDR3 extends over 15 amino acids. V was pared by 2 bases and J by 3 bases, with 13 bases between. Germline V gives CDR1 MNHNY, CDR2 SVGAGI (reference sequence). The CDR3 loop reads CASSYGGSPDYGYTF. The CDR3 nucleotides are TGTGCCAGCAGTTACGGGGGCAGCCCTGACTATGGCTACACCTTC.

V usage is TRBV25-1 and J usage is TRBJ2-2; no firm D call. Looked up from germline, CDR1 is MGHDK and CDR2 is SYGVNS. The V and J ends lost 7 bases and 2 bases respectively, with 8 bases between them. This CDR3 is built from 13 residues. CDR3 sequence: CASIATNTGELFF. The CDR3 region has the DNA TGTGCCAGCATCGCGACCAACACCGGGGAGCTGTTTTTT.

A single count supports this clone. The chain uses TRBV11-1 and TRBJ2-5, with no clear D. Germline CDR1 reads SGHAT; CDR2 reads FQDESV (reference sequence). V was cut by 7 bases and J by 4 bases, with 16 bases left in between. The CDR3 totals 14 residues. CDR3 in DNA: TGTGCCAGCACCCTAGATACCGCTGGAGAGACCCAGTACTTC. Its protein is CASTLDTAGETQYF.

V is TRBV27 and J is TRBJ2-3; 10 bases align to TRBD1. The germline gives CDR1 MNHEY, CDR2 SMNVEV (reference sequence). J lost 1 base, V lost 2 bases, and 6 bases had no gene match. The CDR3 has 17 amino acids. The CDR3 region is CASSLRDRGLGTDTQYF. The DNA for the CDR3 is TGTGCCAGCAGTTTAAGAGACAGGGGGCTCGGCACAGATACGCAGTATTTT.

The rearrangement joins TRBV19 to TRBJ2-5; the match to TRBD2 covers 8 bases. Trimming took 9 bases from V and 3 from J; bases not matched to a gene: 0. This CDR3 contains 11 residues. The V gene's germline CDR1 is LNHDA and CDR2 SQIVND (reference sequence). In nucleotides, the CDR3 is TGTGCCAGCGGGGGGGAAGAGACCCAGTACTTC. This sequence encodes CASGGEETQYF.

V and J are TRBV6-1 and TRBJ1-1; TRBD1 is a possible D gene (6 bases). The CDR3 runs 14 residues. The V end was cut by 6 bases, the J end by 0 bases, with 11 bases between. The germline gives CDR1 MNHNS, CDR2 SASEGT. The CDR3 nucleotides are TGTGCCAGCAGATATACAGGGATGAACACTGAAGCTTTCTTT. This encodes CASRYTGMNTEAFF.

The V and J genes are TRBV20-1 and TRBJ1-1; D call uncertain. Trimming shortened V by 6 bases and J by 6 bases, and 11 bases separated the two germline ends. Germline-derived CDR1 and CDR2 are DFQATT and SNEGSKA (reference sequence). The CDR3 covers 11 residues. CDR3 coding DNA: TGCAGTGCCCCTTTCTGGCCTGAAGCTTTCTTT. Protein product: CSAPFWPEAFF.

The chain links TRBV2 to TRBJ2-7, with 9 bases matching TRBD2. Trimming at V came to 6 bases and at J to 3 bases, leaving 6 bases not matched to a gene. The CDR3 spans 14 residues. Germline assignment: CDR1 SNHLY and CDR2 FYNNEI. CDR3 sequence: CASRTSGEFYEQYF. The CDR3 bases are TGTGCCAGCAGGACTAGCGGAGAGTTCTACGAGCAGTACTTC.

This rearrangement joins TRBV28 to TRBJ2-3; the D gene is possibly TRBD2 (6 bases). This CDR3 is built from 15 residues. Trimming took off 5 bases at V and 0 bases at J, with 12 bases between the two ends. Looked up from germline, CDR1 is MDHEN and CDR2 is SYDVKM. In DNA form, the CDR3 reads TGTGCCAGCAGTCTTGGGAGGACTAGCACAGATACGCAGTATTTT. It encodes CASSLGRTSTDTQYF.

This chain links TRBV6-6 with TRBJ2-3; D may be TRBD1 (5 bases). The V end lost 4 bases, the J end lost 0 bases, and 14 bases lay between the germline ends. This CDR3 has 16 amino acids. Germline V gene data show CDR1 as MNHNY and CDR2 as SVGAGI (reference sequence). The CDR3 is CASSLWGRTSTDTQYF. CDR3 nucleotide sequence: TGTGCCAGCAGTTTATGGGGCCGAACTAGCACAGATACGCAGTATTTT.

The chain links TRBV5-1 to TRBJ2-2, with TRBD1 identical over 9 bases. This CDR3 is 13 amino acids long. Germline CDR1 SGHRS, CDR2 YFSETQ. Trimming at V came to 5 bases and at J to 6 bases, leaving 2 bases not matched to a gene. CDR3 in amino acids: CASRGQGPGELFF. The CDR3 nucleotides read TGCGCCAGCAGGGGACAGGGTCCCGGGGAGCTGTTTTTT.

V is TRBV19 and J is TRBJ1-4; the D is unclear. V dropped 3 bases and J dropped 3 bases, with 14 bases sitting between them. The germline V gene has CDR1 LNHDA and CDR2 SQIVND (reference sequence). The CDR3 totals 16 residues. The CDR3 nucleotides are TGTGCCAGTAGTATGGGAGGCGGCGGACCTAATGAAAAACTGTTTTTT. It yields the protein CASSMGGGGPNEKLFF.